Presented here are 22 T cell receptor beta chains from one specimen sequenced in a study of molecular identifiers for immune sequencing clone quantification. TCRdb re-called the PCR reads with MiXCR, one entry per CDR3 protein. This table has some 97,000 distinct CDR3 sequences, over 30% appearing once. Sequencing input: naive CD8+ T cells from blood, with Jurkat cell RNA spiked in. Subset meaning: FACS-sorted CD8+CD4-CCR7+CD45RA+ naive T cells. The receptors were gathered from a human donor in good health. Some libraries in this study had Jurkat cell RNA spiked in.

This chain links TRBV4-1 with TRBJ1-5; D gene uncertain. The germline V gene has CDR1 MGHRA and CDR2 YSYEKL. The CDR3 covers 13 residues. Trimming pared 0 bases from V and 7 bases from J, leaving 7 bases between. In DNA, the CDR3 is TGCGCCAGCAGCCAAGAATGGTCACAGCCCCAGCATTTT. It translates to CASSQEWSQPQHF.

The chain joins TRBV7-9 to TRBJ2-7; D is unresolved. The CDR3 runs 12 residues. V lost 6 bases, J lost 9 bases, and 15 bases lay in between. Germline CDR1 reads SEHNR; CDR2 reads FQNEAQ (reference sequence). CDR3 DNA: TGTGCCAGCAGTCGGGCCCCAACCGGGCAGTACTTC. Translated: CASSRAPTGQYF. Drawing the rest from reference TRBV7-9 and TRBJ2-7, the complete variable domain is DTGVSQNPRHKITKRGQNVTFRCDPISEHNRLYWYRQTLGQGPEFLTYFQNEAQLEKSRLLSDRFSAERPKGSFSTLEIQRTEQGDSAMYLCASSRAPTGQYFGPGTRLTVT.

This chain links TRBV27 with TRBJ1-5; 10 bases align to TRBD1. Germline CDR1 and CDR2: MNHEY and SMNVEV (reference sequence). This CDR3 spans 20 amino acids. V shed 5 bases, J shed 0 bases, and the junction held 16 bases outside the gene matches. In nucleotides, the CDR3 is TGTGCCAGCAGTAGCTTGGGATTTGGGACAGGGGATATTAGCAATCAGCCCCAGCATTTT. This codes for CASSSLGFGTGDISNQPQHF.

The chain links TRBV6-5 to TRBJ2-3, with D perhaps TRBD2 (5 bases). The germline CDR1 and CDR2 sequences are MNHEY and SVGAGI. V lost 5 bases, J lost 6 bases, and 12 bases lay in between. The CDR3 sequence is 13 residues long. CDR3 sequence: CASSASSSDTQYF. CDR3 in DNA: TGTGCCAGCAGTGCCTCTAGCTCTGATACGCAGTATTTT.

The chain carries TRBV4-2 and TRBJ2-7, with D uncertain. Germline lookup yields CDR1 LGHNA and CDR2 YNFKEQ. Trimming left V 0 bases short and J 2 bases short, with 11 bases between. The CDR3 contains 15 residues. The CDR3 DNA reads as TGTGCCAGCAGCCAAGATTTAGGACGGGCCTACGAGCAGTACTTC. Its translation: CASSQDLGRAYEQYF.

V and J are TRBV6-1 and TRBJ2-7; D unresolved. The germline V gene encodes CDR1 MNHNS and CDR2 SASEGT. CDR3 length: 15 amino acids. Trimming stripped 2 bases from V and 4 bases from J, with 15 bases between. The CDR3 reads CASSEFPQAPYEQYF. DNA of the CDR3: TGTGCCAGCAGTGAATTCCCCCAAGCCCCGTACGAGCAGTACTTC.

This CDR3 is CASSVGGRAYNEQFF. CDR3 DNA sequence: TGTGCCAGCAGCGTAGGCGGGAGAGCGTACAATGAGCAGTTCTTC. V and J are TRBV9 and TRBJ2-1; the match to TRBD2 covers 7 bases. The germline gives CDR1 SGDLS, CDR2 YYNGEE. V gave up 0 bases and J gave up 4 bases; unmatched junction bases: 4. The CDR3 consists of 15 residues.

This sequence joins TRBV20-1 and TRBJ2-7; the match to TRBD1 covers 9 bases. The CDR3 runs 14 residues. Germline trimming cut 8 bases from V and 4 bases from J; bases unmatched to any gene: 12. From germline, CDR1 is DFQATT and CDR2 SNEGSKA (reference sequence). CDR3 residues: CSTPSGTGTYEQYF. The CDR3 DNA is TGCAGTACCCCCTCCGGGACAGGGACTTACGAGCAGTACTTC.

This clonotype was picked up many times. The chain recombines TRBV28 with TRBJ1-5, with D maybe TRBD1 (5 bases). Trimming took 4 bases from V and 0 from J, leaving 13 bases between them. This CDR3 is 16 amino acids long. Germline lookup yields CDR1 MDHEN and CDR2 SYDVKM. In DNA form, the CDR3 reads TGTGCCAGCAGTTCGCTCCAGGGCCATAGCAATCAGCCCCAGCATTTT. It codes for CASSSLQGHSNQPQHF. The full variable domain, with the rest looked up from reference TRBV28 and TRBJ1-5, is DVKVTQSSRYLVKRTGEKVFLECVQDMDHENMFWYRQDPGLGLRLIYFSYDVKMKEKGDIPEGYSVSREKKERFSLILESASTNQTSMYLCASSSLQGHSNQPQHFGDGTRLSIL.

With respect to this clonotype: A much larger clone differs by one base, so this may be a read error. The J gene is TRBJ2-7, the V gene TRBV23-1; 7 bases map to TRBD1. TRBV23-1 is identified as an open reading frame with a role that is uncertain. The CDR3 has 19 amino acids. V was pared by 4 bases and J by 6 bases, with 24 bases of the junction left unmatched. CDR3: CASSLPPGPGPGTVGEQYF. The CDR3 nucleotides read TGCGCCAGCAGTCTTCCACCAGGGCCGGGACCGGGGACAGTCGGCGAGCAGTACTTC.

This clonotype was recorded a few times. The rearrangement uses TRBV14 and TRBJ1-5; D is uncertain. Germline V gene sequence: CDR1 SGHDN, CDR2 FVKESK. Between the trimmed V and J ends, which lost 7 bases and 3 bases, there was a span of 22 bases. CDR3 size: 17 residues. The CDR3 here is CASTPVQSRWDNQPQHF. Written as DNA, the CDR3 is TGTGCCAGCACACCCGTACAGAGCCGATGGGACAATCAGCCCCAGCATTTT.

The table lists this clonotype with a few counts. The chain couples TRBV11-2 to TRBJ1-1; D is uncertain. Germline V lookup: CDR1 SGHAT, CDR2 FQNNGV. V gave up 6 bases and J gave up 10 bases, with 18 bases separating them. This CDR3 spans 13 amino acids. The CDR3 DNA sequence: TGTGCCAGCAGTTCAGGACGGCCCACCGTAGCTTTCTTT. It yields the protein CASSSGRPTVAFF.

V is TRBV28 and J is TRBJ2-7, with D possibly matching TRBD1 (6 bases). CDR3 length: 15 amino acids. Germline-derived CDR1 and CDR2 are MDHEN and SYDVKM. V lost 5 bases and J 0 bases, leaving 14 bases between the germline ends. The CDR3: CASSPWTVFSYEQYF. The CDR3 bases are TGTGCCAGCAGTCCATGGACAGTCTTCTCCTACGAGCAGTACTTC.

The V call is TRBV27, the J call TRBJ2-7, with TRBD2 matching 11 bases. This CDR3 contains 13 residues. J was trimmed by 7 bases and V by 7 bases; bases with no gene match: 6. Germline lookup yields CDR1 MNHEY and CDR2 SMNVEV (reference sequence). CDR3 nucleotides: TGTGCCAGCATAGCGGGAGGGCAGGGAGAGCAGTACTTC. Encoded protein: CASIAGGQGEQYF.

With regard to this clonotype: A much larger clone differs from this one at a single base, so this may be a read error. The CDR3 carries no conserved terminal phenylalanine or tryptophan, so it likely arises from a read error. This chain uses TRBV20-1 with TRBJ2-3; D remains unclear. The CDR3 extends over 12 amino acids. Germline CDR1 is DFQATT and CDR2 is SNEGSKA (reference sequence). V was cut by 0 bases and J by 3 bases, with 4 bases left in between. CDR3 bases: TGCAGTGCTAGAGAGAGAACAGATACGCAGTATTAT. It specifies CSARERTDTQYY.

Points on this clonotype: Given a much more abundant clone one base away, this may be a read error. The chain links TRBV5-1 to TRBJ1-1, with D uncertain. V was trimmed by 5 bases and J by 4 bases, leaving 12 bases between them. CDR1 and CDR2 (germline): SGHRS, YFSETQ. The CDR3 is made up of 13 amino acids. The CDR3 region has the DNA TGCGCCAGCAGACACGAATCGATCACTGAAGCTTTCTTT. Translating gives CASRHESITEAFF.

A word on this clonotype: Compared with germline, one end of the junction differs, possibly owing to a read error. This CDR3 reads CASSTRREVADTLYF. In nucleotides, the CDR3 is TGTGCCAGCAGCACCCGGCGGGAGGTGGCAGATACGCTGTATTTT. This chain uses TRBV13 with TRBJ2-3, with 8 bases that match TRBD2. The germline CDR1 and CDR2 sequences are PRHDT and FYEKMQ (reference sequence). The CDR3 runs 15 residues.

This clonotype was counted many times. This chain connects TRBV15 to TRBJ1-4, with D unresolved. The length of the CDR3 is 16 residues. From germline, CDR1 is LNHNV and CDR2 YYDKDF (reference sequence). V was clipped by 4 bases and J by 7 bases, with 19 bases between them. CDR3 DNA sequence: TGTGCCACCAGCACAATCATGAGCGGGCGCGGTGAAAAACTGTTTTTT. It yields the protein CATSTIMSGRGEKLFF.

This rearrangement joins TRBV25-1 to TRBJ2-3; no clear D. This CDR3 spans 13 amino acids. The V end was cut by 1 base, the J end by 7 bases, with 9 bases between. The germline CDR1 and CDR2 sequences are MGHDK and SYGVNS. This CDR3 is CASSESVGNTQYF. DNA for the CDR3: TGTGCCAGCAGTGAATCGGTCGGTAATACGCAGTATTTT.

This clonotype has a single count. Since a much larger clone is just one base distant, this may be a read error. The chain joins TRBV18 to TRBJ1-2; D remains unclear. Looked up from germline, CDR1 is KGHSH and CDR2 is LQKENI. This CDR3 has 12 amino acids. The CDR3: CASSPDYYDYTF. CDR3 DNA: TGTGCCAGCTCACCAGACTACTATGACTACACCTTC.

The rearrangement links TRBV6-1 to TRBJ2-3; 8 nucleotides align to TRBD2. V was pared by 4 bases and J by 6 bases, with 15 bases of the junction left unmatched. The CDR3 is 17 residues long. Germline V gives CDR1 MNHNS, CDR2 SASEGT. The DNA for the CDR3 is TGTGCCAGCAGTGGTTCCGGTCCCAGCGGGAGTTGGGATACGCAGTATTTT. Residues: CASSGSGPSGSWDTQYF.

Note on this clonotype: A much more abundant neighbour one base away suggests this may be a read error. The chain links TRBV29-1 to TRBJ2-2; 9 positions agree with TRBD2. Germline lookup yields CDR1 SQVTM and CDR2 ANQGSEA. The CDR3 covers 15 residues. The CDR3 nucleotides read TGCAGCTTTACTCCTAGCGGGACGAACACCGGGGAGCTGTATTTT. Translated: CSFTPSGTNTGELYF.